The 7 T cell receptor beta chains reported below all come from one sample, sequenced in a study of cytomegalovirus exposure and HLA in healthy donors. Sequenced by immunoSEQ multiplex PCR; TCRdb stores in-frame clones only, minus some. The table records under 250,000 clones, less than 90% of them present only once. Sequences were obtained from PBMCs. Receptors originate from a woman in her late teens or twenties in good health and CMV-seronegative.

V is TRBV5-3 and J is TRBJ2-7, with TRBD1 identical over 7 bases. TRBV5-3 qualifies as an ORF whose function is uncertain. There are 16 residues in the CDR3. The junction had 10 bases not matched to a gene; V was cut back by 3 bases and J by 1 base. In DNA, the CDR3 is TGTGCCAGAAGCTGTACCTCGCGACAGGGATCCTACGAGCAGTACTTC. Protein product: CARSCTSRQGSYEQYF.

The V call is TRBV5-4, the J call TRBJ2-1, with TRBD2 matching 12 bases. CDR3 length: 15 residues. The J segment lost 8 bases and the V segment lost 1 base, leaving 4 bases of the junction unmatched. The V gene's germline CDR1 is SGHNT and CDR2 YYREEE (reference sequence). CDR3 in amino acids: CASSLRLAGGDEQFF. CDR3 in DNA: TGTGCCAGCAGCTTGCGTCTAGCGGGAGGGGATGAGCAGTTCTTC.

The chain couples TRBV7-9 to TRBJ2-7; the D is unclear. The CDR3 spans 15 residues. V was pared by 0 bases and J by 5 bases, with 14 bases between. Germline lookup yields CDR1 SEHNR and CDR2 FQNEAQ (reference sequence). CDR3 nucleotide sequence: TGTGCCAGCAGCTTAGCGCTAGGAATCGGAAACGAGCAGTACTTC. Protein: CASSLALGIGNEQYF.

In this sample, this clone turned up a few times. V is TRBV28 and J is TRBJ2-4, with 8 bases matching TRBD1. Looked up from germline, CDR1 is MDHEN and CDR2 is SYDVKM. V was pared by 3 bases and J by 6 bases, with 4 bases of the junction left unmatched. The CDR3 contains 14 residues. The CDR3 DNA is TGTGCCAGCAGTTTCGTGGACAGGGTAAACATTCAGTACTTC. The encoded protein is CASSFVDRVNIQYF.

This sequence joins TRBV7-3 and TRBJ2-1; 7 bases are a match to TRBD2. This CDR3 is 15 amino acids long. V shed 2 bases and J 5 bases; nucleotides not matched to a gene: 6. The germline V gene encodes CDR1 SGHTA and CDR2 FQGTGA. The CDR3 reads CASSLSGGMNNEQFF. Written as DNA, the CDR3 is TGTGCCAGCAGCTTATCGGGGGGAATGAACAATGAGCAGTTCTTC.

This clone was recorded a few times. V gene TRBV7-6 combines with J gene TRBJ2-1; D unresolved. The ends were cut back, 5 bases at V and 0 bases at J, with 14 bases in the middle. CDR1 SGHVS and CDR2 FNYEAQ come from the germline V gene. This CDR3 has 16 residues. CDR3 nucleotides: TGTGCCAGCAGCAATGACGGGCGGAGCTCCTACAATGAGCAGTTCTTC. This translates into CASSNDGRSSYNEQFF. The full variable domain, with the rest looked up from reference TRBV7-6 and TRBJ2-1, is GAGVSQSPRYKVTKRGQDVALRCDPISGHVSLYWYRQALGQGPEFLTYFNYEAQQDKSGLPNDRFSAERPEGSISTLTIQRTEQRDSAMYRCASSNDGRSSYNEQFFGPGTRLTVL.

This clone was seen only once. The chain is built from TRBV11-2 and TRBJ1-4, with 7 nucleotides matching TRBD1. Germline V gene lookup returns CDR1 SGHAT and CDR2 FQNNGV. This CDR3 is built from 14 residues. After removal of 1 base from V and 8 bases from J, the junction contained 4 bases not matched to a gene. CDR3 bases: TGTGCCAGCAGCTTAGGACAGGGAGCAGAAAAACTGTTTTTT. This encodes CASSLGQGAEKLFF.